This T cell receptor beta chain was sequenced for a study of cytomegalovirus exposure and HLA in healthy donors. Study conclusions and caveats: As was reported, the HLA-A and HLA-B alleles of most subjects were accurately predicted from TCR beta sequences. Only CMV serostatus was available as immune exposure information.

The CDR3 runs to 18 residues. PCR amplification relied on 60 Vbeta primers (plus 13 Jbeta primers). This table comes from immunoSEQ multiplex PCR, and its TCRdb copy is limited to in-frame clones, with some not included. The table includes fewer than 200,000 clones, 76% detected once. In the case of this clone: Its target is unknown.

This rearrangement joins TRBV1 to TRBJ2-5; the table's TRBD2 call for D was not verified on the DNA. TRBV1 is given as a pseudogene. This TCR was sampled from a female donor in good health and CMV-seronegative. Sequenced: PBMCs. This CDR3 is CTSSQRPCGGHGRETQYF. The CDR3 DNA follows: TGCACCAGCAGCCAACGGCCGTGCGGGGGCCACGGGAGAGAGACCCAGTACTTC.